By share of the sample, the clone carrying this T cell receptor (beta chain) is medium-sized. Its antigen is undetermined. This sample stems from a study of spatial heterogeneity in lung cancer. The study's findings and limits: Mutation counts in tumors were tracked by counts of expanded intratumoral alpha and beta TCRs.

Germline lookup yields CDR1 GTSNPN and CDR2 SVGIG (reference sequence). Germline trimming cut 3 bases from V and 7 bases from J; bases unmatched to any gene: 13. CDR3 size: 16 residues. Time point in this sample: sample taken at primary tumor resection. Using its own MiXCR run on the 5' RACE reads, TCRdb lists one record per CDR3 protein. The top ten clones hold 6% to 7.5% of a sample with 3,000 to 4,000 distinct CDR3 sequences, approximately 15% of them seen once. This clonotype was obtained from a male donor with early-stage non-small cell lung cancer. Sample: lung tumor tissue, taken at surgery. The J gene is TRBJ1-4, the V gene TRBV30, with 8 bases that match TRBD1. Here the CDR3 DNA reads TGTGCCTGGAGCGGGGGACTCGGGACAGGTCGTGAAAAACTGTTTTTT. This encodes CAWSGGLGTGREKLFF.